Presented here are 2 T cell receptor beta chains from one specimen sequenced in a study of cytomegalovirus exposure and HLA in healthy donors (dated by TCRdb to about 2017). Library prep was done by the immunoSEQ multiplex PCR assay. For the multiplex PCR, a mixture combining 60 forward primers for TCR Vbeta segments and 13 reverse primers for TCR Jbeta segments was used. TCRdb's version of the immuneACCESS table is confined to in-frame rearrangements and falls short of the full clone set. An unresolved V gene accounts for under half of the shortfall where checked; the remainder is of unknown origin. The sample includes 55,000 to 80,000 clones, with roughly 77% observed a single time. Under 25% of the sample is held by the ten biggest clonotypes. The sequencing sample was made of PBMCs. Receptors originate from a woman aged 40 to 50 in good health and CMV-seropositive.

The chain recombines TRBV2 with TRBJ2-3; possible D gene TRBD2, 5 bases. The V end lost 2 bases, the J end lost 3 bases, and 9 bases lay between the germline ends. CDR3 length: 14 amino acids. The germline CDR1 and CDR2 sequences are SNHLY and FYNNEI. In DNA, the CDR3 is TGTGCCAGCAGTGAACTAGCTACTACAGATACGCAGTATTTT. This encodes CASSELATTDTQYF.

The chain uses TRBV7-6 and TRBJ2-1, with 7 bases that match TRBD2. The V and J ends lost 4 bases and 5 bases, in that order; junction bases with no gene match: 8. The CDR3 runs to 15 residues. CDR1 is SGHVS and CDR2 is FNYEAQ in the germline V gene. The CDR3 DNA reads as TGTGCCAGCAGCTCGGGACTACCTGGGGACAATGAGCAGTTCTTC. Translated: CASSSGLPGDNEQFF.